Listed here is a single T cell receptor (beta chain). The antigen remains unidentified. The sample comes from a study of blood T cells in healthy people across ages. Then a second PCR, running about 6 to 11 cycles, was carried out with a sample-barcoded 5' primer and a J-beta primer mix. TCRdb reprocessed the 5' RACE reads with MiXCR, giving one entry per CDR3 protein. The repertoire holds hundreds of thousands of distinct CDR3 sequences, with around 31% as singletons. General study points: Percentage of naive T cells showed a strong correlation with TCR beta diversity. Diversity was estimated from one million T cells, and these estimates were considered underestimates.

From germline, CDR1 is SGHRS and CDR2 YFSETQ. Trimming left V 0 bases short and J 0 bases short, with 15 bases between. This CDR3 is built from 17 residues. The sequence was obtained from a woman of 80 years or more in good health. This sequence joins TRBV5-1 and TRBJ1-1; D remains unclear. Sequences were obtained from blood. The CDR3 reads CASSLEMWGGLNTEAFF. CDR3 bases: TGCGCCAGCAGCTTGGAGATGTGGGGAGGACTGAACACTGAAGCTTTCTTT.